These T cell receptor beta chains were read from a single sample in a study of beta chain features in type 1 diabetes. Method: immunoSEQ multiplex PCR; TCRdb's copy keeps in-frame clones and lacks some. The table includes more than 50,000 clones, roughly three fifths detected once. The sequenced material came from Tregs from blood. These receptors came from a woman younger than 30 in good health. Each CDR3 is given with its conserved first and last residue. The D gene is left open where the match is weak. Part of the rows lack a size; the others show once, few, many or a class for expanded clones.

NA	TRBV6-5	TRBJ2-1	15	NA	TGTGCCAGCAGTTACTCCCGCAGGGAAGAAAATGAGCAGTTCTTC	CASSYSRREENEQFF
TRBD1	TRBV19	TRBJ1-5	15	NA	TGTGCCAGTAGTGCCCCCGGGACAGTCAATCAGCCCCAGCATTTT	CASSAPGTVNQPQHF
NA	TRBV11-1	TRBJ2-6	15	NA	TGTGCCAGCAGGGGGGCGAGAACTGGGGCCAACGTCCTGACTTTC	CASRGARTGANVLTF
NA	TRBV18	TRBJ2-3	14	NA	TGTGCCAGCTCACCTCGGACTAGCACAGATACGCAGTATTTT	CASSPRTSTDTQYF
NA	TRBV7-9	TRBJ2-7	12	NA	TGTGCCAGCAGCCCCGGGAGTTACGAGCAGTACTTC	CASSPGSYEQYF
TRBD1	TRBV10-3	TRBJ2-7	14	few	TGTGCCATCAGCCGGGACAGGGGGACCTACGAGCAGTACTTC	CAISRDRGTYEQYF
TRBD1	TRBV6-5	TRBJ1-6	16	NA	TGTGCCAGCAGTTATGGGACAGGGAAGTTTGGTTCACCCCTCCACTTT	CASSYGTGKFGSPLHF
NA	TRBV5-1	TRBJ1-1	15	few	TGCGCCAGCAGCTTGGACGGGGGGGGCAACACTGAAGCTTTCTTT	CASSLDGGGNTEAFF
NA	TRBV5-1	TRBJ2-2	14	NA	TGCGCCAGCAGCGTACTACAGGGCGCCGGGGAGCTGTTTTTT	CASSVLQGAGELFF
TRBD1	TRBV2	TRBJ1-6	13	NA	TGTGCCAGCAAGGACAGGGGGCTATCACCCCTCCACTTT	CASKDRGLSPLHF
TRBD1	TRBV2	TRBJ2-7	15	NA	TGTGCCAGCAGGCCCGGACAGGGGGCTTCGGGGGAGCAGTACTTC	CASRPGQGASGEQYF
TRBD1	TRBV6-6	TRBJ1-2	15	NA	TGTGCCAGCAAGGAACAGGGGGCTGGGAACTATGGCTACACCTTC	CASKEQGAGNYGYTF
NA	TRBV5-1	TRBJ2-5	15	NA	TGCGCCAGCAGCTATTACAAGGGACTGAAAGAGACCCAGTACTTC	CASSYYKGLKETQYF
TRBD1	TRBV18	TRBJ1-5	17	NA	TGTGCCAGCTCACCAGGGACAGGGAGAAATAGCAATCAGCCCCAGCATTTT	CASSPGTGRNSNQPQHF
TRBD1	TRBV7-9	TRBJ1-5	13	NA	TGTGCCAGCAGACAGGGGGCCGGGCAGCCCCAGCATTTT	CASRQGAGQPQHF
TRBD1	TRBV7-9	TRBJ1-4	15	NA	TGTGCCAGCAAGGCCGGGACAGGGGGGAATGAAAAACTGTTTTTT	CASKAGTGGNEKLFF
TRBD2	TRBV9	TRBJ2-1	16	few	TGTGCCAGCAGCTCACGACTAGCGGGAGCGTGGAATGAGCAGTTCTTC	CASSSRLAGAWNEQFF
TRBD1	TRBV19	TRBJ1-1	16	NA	TGTGCCAGTAGTATAGGGGACAGCCTCATGAACACTGAAGCTTTCTTT	CASSIGDSLMNTEAFF
TRBD1	TRBV30	TRBJ1-2	14	NA	TGTGCCTGGAGTGTCCAGGGGGTTCGGGGGGGCTACACCTTC	CAWSVQGVRGGYTF
NA	TRBV7-2	TRBJ2-2	14	NA	TGTGCCAGCAGCTTATTCTGGAACACCGGGGAGCTGTTTTTT	CASSLFWNTGELFF